This TCR beta chain was documented in a study of blood T cell repertoires in COVID-19. Sequenced by immunoSEQ multiplex PCR; TCRdb stores in-frame clones only, minus some. This table holds approximately 36,000 clones, 75% to 85% found once. In germline, CDR1 is LNHNV, CDR2 YYDKDF (reference sequence). V lost 0 bases, J lost 8 bases, and 11 bases lay in between. The CDR3 is 14 amino acids. This chain uses TRBV15 with TRBJ2-1; TRBD1 is a possible D gene (6 bases). Input material: peripheral blood. The source is a human donor in a cohort sampled during active or convalescent COVID-19. The donor label of this sample is uncertain. In DNA, the CDR3 is TGTGCCACCAGCAGAGAGGCCAGGGGCCATGAGCAGTTCTTC. Its protein product is CATSREARGHEQFF. Supplemented by reference TRBV15 and TRBJ2-1, the full variable domain reads DAMVIQNPRYQVTQFGKPVTLSCSQTLNHNVMYWYQQKSSQAPKLLFHYYDKDFNNEADTPDNFQSRRPNTSFCFLDIRSPGLGDTAMYLCATSREARGHEQFFGPGTRLTVL.